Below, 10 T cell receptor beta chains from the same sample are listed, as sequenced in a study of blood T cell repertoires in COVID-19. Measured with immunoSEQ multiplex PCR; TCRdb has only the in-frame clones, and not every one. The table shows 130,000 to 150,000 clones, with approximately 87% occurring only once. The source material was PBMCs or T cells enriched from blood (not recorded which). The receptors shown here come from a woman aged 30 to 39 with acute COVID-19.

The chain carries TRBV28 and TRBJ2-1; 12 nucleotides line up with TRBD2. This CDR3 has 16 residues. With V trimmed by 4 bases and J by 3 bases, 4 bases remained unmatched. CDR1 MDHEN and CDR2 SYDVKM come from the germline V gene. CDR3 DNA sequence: TGTGCCAGCAGTTCTAGCGGGAGGGGGCTCTACAATGAGCAGTTCTTC. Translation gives CASSSSGRGLYNEQFF.

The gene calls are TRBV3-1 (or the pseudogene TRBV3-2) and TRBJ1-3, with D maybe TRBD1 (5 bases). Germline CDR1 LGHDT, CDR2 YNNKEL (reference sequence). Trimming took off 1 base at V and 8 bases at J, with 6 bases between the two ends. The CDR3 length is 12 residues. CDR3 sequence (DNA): TGTGCCAGCAGCCAAGGGGACTACACCATATATTTT. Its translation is CASSQGDYTIYF.

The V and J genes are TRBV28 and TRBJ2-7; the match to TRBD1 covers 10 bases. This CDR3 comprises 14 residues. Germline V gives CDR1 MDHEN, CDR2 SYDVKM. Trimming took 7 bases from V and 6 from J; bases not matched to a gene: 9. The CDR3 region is CASKAGQGVREQYF. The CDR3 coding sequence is TGTGCCAGCAAAGCAGGACAGGGGGTACGCGAGCAGTACTTC. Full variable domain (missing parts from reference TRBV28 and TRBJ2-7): DVKVTQSSRYLVKRTGEKVFLECVQDMDHENMFWYRQDPGLGLRLIYFSYDVKMKEKGDIPEGYSVSREKKERFSLILESASTNQTSMYLCASKAGQGVREQYFGPGTRLTVT.

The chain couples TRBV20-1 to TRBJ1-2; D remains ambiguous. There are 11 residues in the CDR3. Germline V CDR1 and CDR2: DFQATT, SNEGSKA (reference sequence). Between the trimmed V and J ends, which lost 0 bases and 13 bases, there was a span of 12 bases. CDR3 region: CSARESGLSTF. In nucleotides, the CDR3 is TGCAGTGCTAGAGAGAGCGGCTTGTCCACCTTC.

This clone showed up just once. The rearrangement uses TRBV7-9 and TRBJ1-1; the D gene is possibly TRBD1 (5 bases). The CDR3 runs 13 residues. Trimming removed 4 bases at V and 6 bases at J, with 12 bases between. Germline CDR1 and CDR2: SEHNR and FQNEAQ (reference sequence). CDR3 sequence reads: CASSYYQGAEAFF. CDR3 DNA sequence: TGTGCCAGCAGCTATTACCAGGGCGCTGAAGCTTTCTTT.

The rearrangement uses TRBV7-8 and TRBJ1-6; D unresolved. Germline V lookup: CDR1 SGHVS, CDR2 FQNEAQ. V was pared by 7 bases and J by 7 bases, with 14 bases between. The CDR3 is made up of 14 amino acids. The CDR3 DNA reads TGTGCCAGCACCCTACCCAATTTAAATTCACCCCTCCACTTT. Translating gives CASTLPNLNSPLHF.

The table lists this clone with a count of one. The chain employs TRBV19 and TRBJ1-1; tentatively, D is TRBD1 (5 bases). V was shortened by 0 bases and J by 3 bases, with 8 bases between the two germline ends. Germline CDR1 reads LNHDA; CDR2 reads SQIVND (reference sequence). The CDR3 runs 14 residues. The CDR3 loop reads CASSIDGGDTEAFF. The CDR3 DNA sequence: TGTGCCAGTAGTATAGATGGGGGGGACACTGAAGCTTTCTTT.

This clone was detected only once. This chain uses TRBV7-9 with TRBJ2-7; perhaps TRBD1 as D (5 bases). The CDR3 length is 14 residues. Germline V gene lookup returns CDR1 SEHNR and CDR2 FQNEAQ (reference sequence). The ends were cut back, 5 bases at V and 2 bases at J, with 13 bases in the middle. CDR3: CASSLGVRPYEQYF. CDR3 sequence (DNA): TGTGCCAGCAGCCTAGGGGTGAGGCCCTACGAGCAGTACTTC.

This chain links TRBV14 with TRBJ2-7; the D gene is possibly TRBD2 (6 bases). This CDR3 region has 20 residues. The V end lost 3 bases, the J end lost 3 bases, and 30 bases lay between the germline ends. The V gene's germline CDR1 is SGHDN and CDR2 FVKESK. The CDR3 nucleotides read TGTGCCAGCAGCCACCCCACATTGCCCGGGACTCCCGATAGCTACTACGAGCAGTACTTC. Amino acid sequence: CASSHPTLPGTPDSYYEQYF.

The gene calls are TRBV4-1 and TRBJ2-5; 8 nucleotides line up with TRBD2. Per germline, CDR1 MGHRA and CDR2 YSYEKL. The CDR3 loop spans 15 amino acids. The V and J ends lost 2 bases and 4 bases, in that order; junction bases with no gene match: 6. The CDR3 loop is CASSQIPAGGETQYF. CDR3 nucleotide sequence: TGCGCCAGCAGCCAAATCCCCGCGGGGGGAGAGACCCAGTACTTC.